The 20 T cell receptor beta chains below come from one sample, sequenced in a study of response to subunit inactivated influenza vaccine. TCRdb passed the RT-PCR reads through MiXCR, listing each CDR3 protein once. The table shows hundreds of thousands of distinct CDR3 sequences, with less than 8% occurring only once. The material was PBMCs from blood, obtained less than 30 months after vaccination. The receptors come from a man aged 50 to 69 who received an inactivated influenza vaccine.

This clonotype has more than one count but fewer than ten. The genes are TRBV20-1 and TRBJ2-1; 8 bases match TRBD2. This CDR3 has 14 residues. V shed 5 bases, J shed 5 bases, and the junction held 8 bases outside the gene matches. The V gene's germline CDR1 is DFQATT and CDR2 SNEGSKA (reference sequence). CDR3 nucleotides: TGCAGTGCTGTAGCGGGACCACCCCACAATGAGCAGTTCTTC. Its protein is CSAVAGPPHNEQFF.

In its sample, this clonotype was seen a few times. The chain uses TRBV15 and TRBJ2-5; no reliable D call. V was shortened by 0 bases and J by 5 bases, with 13 bases between the two germline ends. Germline assignment: CDR1 LNHNV and CDR2 YYDKDF (reference sequence). There are 15 residues in the CDR3. This chain's CDR3 is CATSRDRPSVETQYF. The DNA of the CDR3 is TGTGCCACCAGCAGAGACAGGCCGTCCGTGGAGACCCAGTACTTC.

This clonotype was observed a handful of times. The chain couples TRBV27 to TRBJ2-7; maybe TRBD2 (6 bases). Trimming shortened V by 6 bases and J by 0 bases, and 12 bases separated the two germline ends. The germline CDR1 and CDR2 sequences are MNHEY and SMNVEV (reference sequence). This CDR3 contains 14 residues. The CDR3, as DNA: TGTGCCAGCAGGCGTAGGGGACTCTCCTACGAGCAGTACTTC. Protein product: CASRRRGLSYEQYF.

This clonotype showed up many times. The chain has TRBV10-3 and TRBJ2-5; D is unresolved. Trimming took off 3 bases at V and 2 bases at J, with 1 base between the two ends. The CDR3 extends over 11 amino acids. Germline V gene lookup returns CDR1 ENHRY and CDR2 SYGVKD. CDR3 region: CAISEQETQYF. The DNA for the CDR3 is TGTGCCATCAGTGAACAAGAGACCCAGTACTTC.

This clonotype was counted at least ten times. This chain connects TRBV7-2 to TRBJ2-5; D is uncertain. V lost 1 base and J lost 12, with 12 bases in between. The CDR3 totals 12 residues. CDR1 SGHTA and CDR2 FQGNSA come from the germline V gene. The CDR3 bases are TGTGCCAGCAGCTTAGAGACCGGCGACAAGTACTTC. Amino acids: CASSLETGDKYF. Full variable domain (outside the CDR3, taken from reference TRBV7-2 and TRBJ2-5): GAGVSQSPSNKVTEKGKDVELRCDPISGHTALYWYRQSLGQGLEFLIYFQGNSAPDKSGLPSDRFSAERTGGSVSTLTIQRTQQEDSAVYLCASSLETGDKYFGPGTRLLVL.

This clonotype showed up many times. The chain joins TRBV7-6 to TRBJ2-3, with TRBD2 matching 10 bases. The CDR3 is 17 amino acids. J gave up 2 bases and V 2 bases, and 7 bases lay outside the gene matches. The V gene's germline CDR1 is SGHVS and CDR2 FNYEAQ. CDR3 in DNA: TGTGCCAGCAGCTTAATATCTAGCGGGGGTTCCACAGATACGCAGTATTTT. This translates into CASSLISSGGSTDTQYF.

This clonotype showed up just a few times. The V gene is TRBV6-2 or TRBV6-3, the J gene TRBJ2-3; 10 bases match TRBD2. Germline trimming cut 0 bases from V and 5 bases from J; bases unmatched to any gene: 8. Germline loops: CDR1 MNHEY, CDR2 SVGEGT. CDR3 length: 17 residues. The chain's CDR3 is CASSYSLLAGAKDTQYF. The CDR3 DNA is TGTGCCAGCAGTTACTCGCTGCTAGCGGGAGCTAAAGATACGCAGTATTTT.

V gene TRBV6-5 combines with J gene TRBJ2-3; 8 bases match TRBD2. The CDR3 is 15 amino acids. The germline gives CDR1 MNHEY, CDR2 SVGAGI. Trimming cost V 2 bases and J 5 bases; bases outside gene matches: 6. CDR3 in DNA: TGTGCCAGCAGTTACGGCGGGGGGTTTGGAGATACGCAGTATTTT. Protein sequence: CASSYGGGFGDTQYF.

The table lists this clonotype with a few counts. The chain carries TRBV6-5 and TRBJ2-7; TRBD1 agrees at 10 bases. The CDR3 runs 15 residues. V shed 2 bases and J 5 bases; nucleotides not matched to a gene: 6. CDR1 and CDR2 (germline): MNHEY, SVGAGI. The CDR3, as DNA: TGTGCCAGCAGTTACGGGACAGGGGATTTGGACGAGCAGTACTTC. Its translation: CASSYGTGDLDEQYF.

At least ten counts were recorded for this clonotype. V usage is TRBV7-9 and J usage is TRBJ2-2; TRBD1 might be the D (6 bases). The germline V gene encodes CDR1 SEHNR and CDR2 FQNEAQ (reference sequence). CDR3 size: 16 residues. V was cut by 0 bases and J by 3 bases, with 11 bases left in between. The DNA of the CDR3 is TGTGCCAGCAGCTTAGCGGCACAGGGTTACACCGGGGAGCTGTTTTTT. Translation gives CASSLAAQGYTGELFF.

This clonotype was detected ten times or more. The DNA of the CDR3 is TGTGCCAGCACCGAGACAGGGAAAGGTGGCTACACCTTC. Amino acid sequence: CASTETGKGGYTF. This sequence joins TRBV6-1 and TRBJ1-2; TRBD1 aligns across 7 bases. CDR3 length: 13 residues. V lost 7 bases to trimming and J lost 7 bases; unmatched junction nucleotides: 9. The germline CDR1 and CDR2 sequences are MNHNS and SASEGT.

This clonotype was detected a few times. The V and J genes are TRBV3-1 and TRBJ2-5, with D possibly being TRBD1 (7 bases). Germline V CDR1 and CDR2: LGHDT, YNNKEL (reference sequence). This CDR3 has 15 residues. The ends were cut back, 3 bases at V and 10 bases at J, with 21 bases in the middle. The CDR3 nucleotides are TGTGCCAGCAGCCAGGAAACCGGGACAGCGGGCGTCCAGTACTTC. Its translation: CASSQETGTAGVQYF.

CDR3 protein: CASSVGTVSREEQYF. In nucleotides, the CDR3 is TGTGCCAGCAGCGTCGGGACAGTTTCTCGTGAAGAGCAGTACTTC. The J gene is TRBJ2-7, the V gene TRBV9, with 7 nucleotides matching TRBD1. CDR1 is SGDLS, CDR2 YYNGEE, per germline. V shed 2 bases, J shed 7 bases, and the junction held 12 bases outside the gene matches. This CDR3 has 15 amino acids.

Only a few counts were recorded for this clonotype. The gene calls are TRBV4-3 and TRBJ2-1; no clear D gene. CDR1 LGHNA and CDR2 YSLEER come from the germline V gene. The CDR3 runs 16 residues. The V end lost 0 bases, the J end lost 0 bases, and 9 bases lay between the germline ends. The CDR3 DNA reads as TGCGCCAGCAGCCAAGAGGCGGCGAGCTCCTACAATGAGCAGTTCTTC. Translation gives CASSQEAASSYNEQFF.

The genes are TRBV9 and TRBJ2-1; 14 nucleotides line up with TRBD2. With 1 base clipped from V and 0 bases from J, the junction kept 6 bases outside the gene matches. The CDR3 sequence is 19 residues long. Germline CDR1 reads SGDLS; CDR2 reads YYNGEE. CDR3 DNA sequence: TGTGCCAGCAGCGTAAGGGGACTAGCGGGGGCCCTCTCCTACAATGAGCAGTTCTTC. It specifies CASSVRGLAGALSYNEQFF. Full variable domain (missing parts from reference TRBV9 and TRBJ2-1): DSGVTQTPKHLITATGQRVTLRCSPRSGDLSVYWYQQSLDQGLQFLIQYYNGEERAKGNILERFSAQQFPDLHSELNLSSLELGDSALYFCASSVRGLAGALSYNEQFFGPGTRLTVL.

The chain couples TRBV7-3 to TRBJ2-3; D is ambiguous. Trimming took off 5 bases at V and 6 bases at J, with 18 bases between the two ends. Germline assignment: CDR1 SGHTA and CDR2 FQGTGA. This CDR3 is 15 amino acids long. The CDR3 DNA reads TGTGCCAGCAGCCCCTCAGGACCCGGCTGGGATACGCAGTATTTT. This translates into CASSPSGPGWDTQYF.

This clonotype was detected ten times or more. V usage is TRBV20-1 and J usage is TRBJ1-5; D remains ambiguous. V lost 3 bases and J lost 0, with 12 bases in between. The CDR3 has 15 residues. CDR1 and CDR2 (germline): DFQATT, SNEGSKA (reference sequence). This CDR3 reads CSASGVTYSNQPQHF. CDR3 DNA sequence: TGCAGTGCTAGTGGGGTGACTTATAGCAATCAGCCCCAGCATTTT.

J is TRBJ2-1 and V is TRBV7-2, with D unresolved. From germline, CDR1 is SGHTA and CDR2 FQGNSA. V was cut by 6 bases and J by 6 bases, with 12 bases left in between. The CDR3 has 13 residues. Here the CDR3 reads CASSSPGLNEQFF. The CDR3 DNA follows: TGTGCCAGCAGTAGCCCAGGCCTCAATGAGCAGTTCTTC. Full variable domain (missing parts from reference TRBV7-2 and TRBJ2-1): GAGVSQSPSNKVTEKGKDVELRCDPISGHTALYWYRQSLGQGLEFLIYFQGNSAPDKSGLPSDRFSAERTGGSVSTLTIQRTQQEDSAVYLCASSSPGLNEQFFGPGTRLTVL.

This clonotype was seen many times. The chain employs TRBV20-1 and TRBJ1-6, with D perhaps TRBD1 (6 bases). The CDR3 has 14 amino acids. Germline CDR1 and CDR2: DFQATT and SNEGSKA (reference sequence). Trimming removed 2 bases at V and 8 bases at J, with 13 bases between. CDR3 DNA sequence: TGCAGTGCTAGATCGGGGCCAGGGGATTCACCCCTCCACTTT. Residues: CSARSGPGDSPLHF.

This sequence joins TRBV20-1 and TRBJ2-5; D not resolved. This CDR3 has 12 residues. With 0 bases removed from V and 7 bases from J, the gap between germline ends came to 9 bases. Germline V gene lookup returns CDR1 DFQATT and CDR2 SNEGSKA (reference sequence). CDR3 nucleotides: TGCAGTGCTAGAGACGGACCACCGACCCAGTACTTC. Protein product: CSARDGPPTQYF.